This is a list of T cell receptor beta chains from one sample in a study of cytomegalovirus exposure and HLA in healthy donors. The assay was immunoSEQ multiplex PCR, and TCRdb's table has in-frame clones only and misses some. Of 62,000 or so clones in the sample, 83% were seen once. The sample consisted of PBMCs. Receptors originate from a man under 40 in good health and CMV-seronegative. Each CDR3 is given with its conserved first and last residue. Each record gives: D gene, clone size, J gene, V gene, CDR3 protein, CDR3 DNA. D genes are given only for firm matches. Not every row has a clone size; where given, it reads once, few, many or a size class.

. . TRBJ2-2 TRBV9 CASSYRSGGELFF TGTGCCAGCAGCTACCGGTCCGGCGGGGAGCTGTTTTTT
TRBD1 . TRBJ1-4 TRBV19 CASSSMDRDPSNEKLFF TGTGCCAGTAGTTCCATGGACAGGGACCCATCAAATGAAAAACTGTTTTTT
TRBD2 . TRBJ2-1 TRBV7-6 CASSRGRGGVVYNEQFF TGTGCCAGCAGCCGGGGGAGGGGAGGGGTTGTGTACAATGAGCAGTTCTTC
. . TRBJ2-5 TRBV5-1 CASSLSGGGGAETQYF TGCGCCAGCAGCTTGTCCGGCGGAGGGGGGGCAGAGACCCAGTACTTC
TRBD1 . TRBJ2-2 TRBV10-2 CASRAGQGIGELFF TGCGCCAGCAGGGCGGGACAGGGAATCGGGGAGCTGTTTTTT
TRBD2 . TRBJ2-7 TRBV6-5 CASSQAGESYEQYF TGTGCCAGCAGCCAAGCGGGAGAGTCCTACGAGCAGTACTTC
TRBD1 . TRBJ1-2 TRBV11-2 CASSLAQTGLDYGYTF TGTGCCAGCAGCTTAGCTCAGACAGGGCTTGACTATGGCTACACCTTC
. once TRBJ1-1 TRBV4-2 CASSQLRKGGMNTEAFF TGTGCCAGCAGCCAACTTAGAAAGGGGGGGATGAACACTGAAGCTTTCTTT
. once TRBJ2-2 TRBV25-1 CASSPRGAGTGELFF TGTGCCAGCAGCCCCCGGGGGGCAGGGACCGGGGAGCTGTTTTTT
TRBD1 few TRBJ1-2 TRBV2 CASSDPGTAKWGYTF TGTGCCAGCAGTGATCCGGGGACAGCCAAGTGGGGCTACACCTTC
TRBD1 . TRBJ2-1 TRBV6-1 CASTGQGDSYNEQFF TGTGCCAGCACCGGGCAGGGGGACTCCTACAATGAGCAGTTCTTC
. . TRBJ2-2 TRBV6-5 CASSSNRANTGELFF TGTGCCAGCAGTAGTAACAGGGCAAACACCGGGGAGCTGTTTTTT
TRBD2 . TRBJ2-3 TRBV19 CASSIGRRLAGWPENTQYF TGTGCCAGTAGTATAGGGCGCCGACTAGCGGGATGGCCGGAGAATACGCAGTATTTT
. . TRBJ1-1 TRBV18 CASRGAIVETEAFF TGTGCCAGCCGGGGGGCAATAGTGGAGACTGAAGCTTTCTTT
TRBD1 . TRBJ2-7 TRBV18 CASSPGTGEYYEQYF TGTGCCAGCTCACCCGGGACAGGGGAGTACTACGAGCAGTACTTC
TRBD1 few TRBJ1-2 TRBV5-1 CASSLQGESYGYTF TGCGCCAGCAGCTTACAGGGGGAAAGCTACGGCTACACCTTC
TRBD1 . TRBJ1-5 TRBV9 CASSVTGSSNQPQHF TGTGCCAGCAGCGTGACAGGGTCAAGCAATCAGCCCCAGCATTTT
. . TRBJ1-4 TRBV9 CASSLTPGGVGEKLFF TGTGCCAGCAGCCTTACACCGGGGGGGGTAGGTGAAAAACTGTTTTTT
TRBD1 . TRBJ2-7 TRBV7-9 CASRPGTASYEQYF TGTGCCAGCAGACCCGGGACAGCCTCCTACGAGCAGTACTTC
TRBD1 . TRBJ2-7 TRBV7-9 CASSPPTGTGAYEQYF TGTGCCAGCAGCCCTCCCACCGGGACAGGGGCCTACGAGCAGTACTTC
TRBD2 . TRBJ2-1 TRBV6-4 CASSDSELAELNEQFF TGTGCCAGCAGTGACTCGGAACTAGCGGAGCTCAATGAGCAGTTCTTC
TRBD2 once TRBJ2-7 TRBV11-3 CASSPGSGTYEQYF TGTGCCAGCAGCCCAGGGAGCGGGACCTACGAGCAGTACTTC
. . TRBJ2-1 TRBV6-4 CASSALLAFLGGEQFF TGTGCCAGCAGTGCCTTACTAGCCTTCCTAGGTGGTGAGCAGTTCTTC
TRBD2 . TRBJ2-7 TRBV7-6 CASSTIAGVSYEQYF TGTGCCAGCAGCACCATAGCGGGAGTGAGCTACGAGCAGTACTTC
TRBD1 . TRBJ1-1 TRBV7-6 CASSLGQGSGGEAFF TGTGCCAGCAGCTTAGGACAGGGGAGTGGGGGTGAAGCTTTCTTT
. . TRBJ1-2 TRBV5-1 CASHDGGQVLYGYTF TGCGCCAGCCACGATGGAGGGCAGGTGTTATATGGCTACACCTTC